The entry below gives a single T cell receptor (beta chain) sequence along with its context. This clone was counted only a few times. Its antigen is unknown. The input lacks base qualities; no much larger clone sits a single base away. The sample originates from a study of blood T cell repertoires in COVID-19 (dated by TCRdb to the early 2020s). Concerning the study at large: The collaborator samples originated in the United States, Italy and Spain and spanned the acute and convalescent phases of COVID-19. Sample metadata almost always included a de-identified subject ID, COVID-19 status, age in years and sex. The material from the prospective study consisted of cDNA or gDNA derived from T cells, B-cell-depleted T cells, or PBMCs. The samples were drawn from the first 160 participants of the ongoing ImmuneRACE study and from 950 to 1,500 subjects provided by 6 global collaborators. Where HLA class I and class II types were available, the types were taken from metadata supplied by the sample provider, not from assay-based typing. The repertoires were released in a freely available public database meant as a resource for research on the immune response to SARS-CoV-2. Subjects who had been exposed to COVID-19, were actively infected with it, or had recovered from it provided the deeply sampled blood TCRbeta repertoires that made up the dataset.

Enrolling through a virtual design, the prospective study's participants ranged in age from about 18 to 89 years and lived across 24 United States geographic areas. Cohort assignment in the prospective study relied on participant-reported clinical history from a screening survey and a study questionnaire. Exposed participants were defined as having been in contact with someone with a PCR-confirmed or clinician-diagnosed COVID-19 case within 2 weeks of study entry. Each participant in the prospective study had whole blood, serum and a nasopharyngeal or oropharyngeal swab collected by mobile phlebotomists. Prospective study participants could optionally give additional blood draws and questionnaires over an approximately 2-month period. Before DNA extraction, blood samples from the prospective study were shipped at room temperature or frozen. Trimming accounts for 2 bases at V and 3 bases at J, while the number of junction bases matched to no gene is 9. From the germline V gene, CDR1 is SGHTA and CDR2 is FQGNSA. Measured from the cysteine to the phenylalanine, the CDR3 is 16 residues long. CDR3 DNA is the only sequence kept; it has 48 bases, read in frame from the first base.

Study-wide findings and limitations: Clinical and demographic metadata were provided uncurated, with the amount varying by source and participant.

TCRbeta CDR3 regions were amplified from genomic DNA by means of the immunoSEQ Assay, a bias-controlled multiplex PCR. The original methods were these. Nucleated cell counts per sample were estimated from amplification of reference gene primers within the assay. To quantify the absolute abundance of each unique TCRbeta CDR3 rearrangement, sequence reads were collapsed and filtered. For each sample, productive Simpson clonality was calculated as the square root of Simpson's diversity index across productive rearrangements. As stored in TCRdb, this immuneACCESS dataset retains in-frame rearrangements with V and J assigned. A fraction of the clones does not appear; measured against another copy, unresolved V genes explain less than half of the discrepancy, and the remainder lacks a known reason. That table is the source of V, J and clone size, and D and trimming were worked out from the DNA. The sample table holds 300,000 to 400,000 clones, of which 85% were seen once. The top ten hold under 2% of the sample.

The V gene is TRBV7-2 and the J gene is TRBJ2-7, and 8 junctional nucleotides match TRBD2. This TCR was sampled from a woman under 40 who had been exposed to COVID-19. The sequenced sample was PBMCs or T cells enriched from blood (not recorded which). The CDR3 protein sequence reads: CASSLMRFGGGYEQYF. The nucleotide sequence reads as follows: TGTGCCAGCAGCTTAATGCGGTTCGGGGGGGGCTACGAGCAGTACTTC.